Each of the 24 T cell receptor beta chains below was sequenced from the same sample in a study of beta chain features in type 1 diabetes. Regarding the study as a whole: Among all four CD4+ subsets, Type 1 diabetes patients had TCRB CDR3s that were moderately but significantly shorter.

Of the isolated RNA, all was reverse transcribed, and so the sequenced material was expressed TCRB transcripts. Libraries were prepared by immunoSEQ multiplex PCR; TCRdb keeps only in-frame clonotypes and omits some of them. Among 400,000 or so clones, 9.5% to 10% were seen once, and the ten largest hold approximately 0.6%. What these receptors recognize is not known. The sequenced sample was central memory CD4+ T cells from blood. The receptors were gathered from a man aged 25 to 40 with type 1 diabetes.

This chain links TRBV7-3 with TRBJ2-6; weak D call: TRBD1 (6 bases). CDR3 size: 18 residues. V lost 5 bases and J 0 bases, leaving 17 bases between the germline ends. In germline, CDR1 is SGHTA, CDR2 FQGTGA. The CDR3 sequence: CASSLAGRGRSGANVLTF. The CDR3 region has the DNA TGTGCCAGCAGCCTGGCAGGCAGGGGCCGCTCTGGGGCCAACGTCCTGACTTTC.

The rearrangement uses TRBV7-6 and TRBJ2-1; D call uncertain. V was clipped by 5 bases and J by 9 bases, with 23 bases between them. The CDR3 covers 16 residues. Germline lookup yields CDR1 SGHVS and CDR2 FNYEAQ. The CDR3 loop is CASSLAMGIGRSEQFF. DNA of the CDR3: TGTGCCAGCAGCCTCGCGATGGGGATCGGGCGTAGTGAGCAGTTCTTC.

The V gene is TRBV21-1, the J gene TRBJ1-6; the listed D gene, TRBD1, was not tested against the DNA. TRBV21-1 is a recognized pseudogene. The CDR3 is 15 amino acids. Here the CDR3 reads CARPGRRLLNSPLHF. CDR3 DNA sequence: TGTGCCCGGCCAGGGCGGCGACTCTTAAATTCACCCCTCCACTTT.

This chain joins TRBV28 and TRBJ1-5, with D tentatively TRBD1 (6 bases). Trimming pared 3 bases from V and 1 base from J, leaving 13 bases between. Germline V gene lookup returns CDR1 MDHEN and CDR2 SYDVKM. CDR3 length: 16 residues. Written as DNA, the CDR3 is TGTGCCAGCAGTTTCTATAAGGGGGAGAGCAATCAGCCCCAGCATTTT. Protein: CASSFYKGESNQPQHF.

The rearrangement links TRBV30 to TRBJ1-2; 9 bases match TRBD1. Trimming took 1 base from V and 8 from J; bases not matched to a gene: 8. The CDR3 is 14 amino acids. CDR1 and CDR2 from the germline V gene are GTSNPN and SVGIG (reference sequence). CDR3 sequence (DNA): TGTGCCTGGAGTGCGCGCGGGACAGGGCGAGGCTACACCTTC. Translating it yields CAWSARGTGRGYTF.

Details on this clone: The junction differs from germline at one of its ends, possibly a read error. The V gene is TRBV5-1, the J gene TRBJ2-7, with 9 bases identical to TRBD2. The CDR3 is 15 amino acids. CDR1 and CDR2 from the germline V gene are SGHRS and YFSETQ. In nucleotides, the CDR3 is TGTGCCAGCAGTTTAGGACTAGCGCAAACCTACGAGCAGTACTTC. Its translation: CASSLGLAQTYEQYF. Complete variable domain (other parts from reference TRBV5-1 and TRBJ2-7): KAGVTQTPRYLIKTRGQQVTLSCSPISGHRSVSWYQQTPGQGLQFLFEYFSETQRNKGNFPGRFSGRQFSNSRSEMNVSTLELGDSALYLCASSLGLAQTYEQYFGPGTRLTVT.

This chain joins TRBV6-5 and TRBJ2-5; 7 positions agree with TRBD1. Germline assignment: CDR1 MNHEY and CDR2 SVGAGI. This CDR3 has 13 residues. The J segment lost 4 bases and the V segment lost 2 bases, leaving 1 base of the junction unmatched. As DNA, the CDR3 is TGTGCCAGCAGTTACGACAGGGCAGAGACCCAGTACTTC. This sequence encodes CASSYDRAETQYF.

The J gene is TRBJ1-4, the V gene TRBV7-9, with D tentatively TRBD1 (6 bases). V lost 6 bases and J 5 bases, leaving 16 bases between the germline ends. Germline CDR1 and CDR2: SEHNR and FQNEAQ (reference sequence). CDR3 size: 15 residues. The CDR3 DNA reads TGTGCCAGCAGTCGCCGGGACAAGTCGAATGAAAAACTGTTTTTT. Amino acid sequence: CASSRRDKSNEKLFF.

Many counts were recorded for this clone. The chain recombines TRBV6-1 with TRBJ1-5; tentative D call: TRBD1 (6 bases). This CDR3 has 15 amino acids. V gave up 1 base and J gave up 6 bases, with 13 bases separating them. In germline, CDR1 is MNHNS, CDR2 SASEGT. CDR3 sequence reads: CASSEGAGDGQPQHF. The CDR3 DNA reads as TGTGCCAGCAGTGAAGGGGCAGGGGACGGTCAGCCCCAGCATTTT.

The table lists this clone with a few counts. The rearrangement uses TRBV6-1 and TRBJ2-5; 8 nucleotides match TRBD1. Germline V CDR1 and CDR2: MNHNS, SASEGT. The CDR3 has 15 residues. V trimming: 6 bases; J trimming: 5 bases; junction bases outside the gene matches: 11. The CDR3 is CASSRTGSVGETQYF. CDR3 nucleotides: TGTGCCAGCAGCCGGACAGGGTCGGTTGGGGAGACCCAGTACTTC.

This clone was counted only a few times. V is TRBV9 and J is TRBJ1-2, with no clear D. The germline V and J ends were trimmed by 4 bases and 4 bases, with 14 bases remaining between them. CDR3 length: 14 amino acids. CDR1 SGDLS and CDR2 YYNGEE come from the germline V gene. CDR3 residues: CASSNTFSGYGYTF. CDR3 coding DNA: TGTGCCAGCAGCAACACGTTTAGTGGCTATGGCTACACCTTC.

This clone was found a few times. The V gene is TRBV7-2, the J gene TRBJ2-5; 8 positions agree with TRBD1. From germline, CDR1 is SGHTA and CDR2 FQGNSA. V lost 5 bases to trimming and J lost 5 bases; unmatched junction nucleotides: 7. The CDR3 is 14 residues long. Here the CDR3 DNA reads TGTGCCAGCAGCCACTCGACAGGGGACGAGACCCAGTACTTC. It yields the protein CASSHSTGDETQYF.

This clone has a handful of counts. The V and J genes are TRBV5-5 and TRBJ2-5, with TRBD1 matching over 7 bases. J was trimmed by 5 bases and V by 0 bases; bases with no gene match: 1. The CDR3 has 13 residues. CDR1 and CDR2 (germline): SGHKS, YYEKEE (reference sequence). CDR3 sequence (DNA): TGTGCCAGCAGCTTGGTACAGGGGGAGACCCAGTACTTC. Amino acids: CASSLVQGETQYF.

V is TRBV7-9 and J is TRBJ1-2, with D hard to call. The CDR3 consists of 15 residues. Germline CDR1 and CDR2: SEHNR and FQNEAQ (reference sequence). V lost 7 bases and J lost 2, with 17 bases in between. Written as DNA, the CDR3 is TGTGCCAGCACCAAACAAATGTCGGAAAACTATGGCTACACCTTC. Residues: CASTKQMSENYGYTF.

This clone was observed a few times. This rearrangement joins TRBV7-3 to TRBJ1-1; D gene ambiguous. Per the germline V gene, CDR1 is SGHTA and CDR2 is FQGTGA. Trimming took 2 bases from V and 3 from J, leaving 7 bases between them. The CDR3 runs 13 residues. The CDR3 loop is CASSLLEYTEAFF. CDR3 DNA: TGTGCCAGCAGCTTATTGGAGTACACTGAAGCTTTCTTT.

The chain carries TRBV21-1 and TRBJ2-7; the table's TRBD1 call for D was not verified on the DNA. TRBV21-1 is termed a pseudogene. The CDR3 runs 20 residues. Here the CDR3 reads CASSKGKGTTGTISSYEQYF. The CDR3 nucleotides are TGTGCCAGCAGCAAAGGAAAGGGGACAACAGGTACCATTAGCTCCTACGAGCAGTACTTC.

This clone was seen more than once but under ten times. V usage is TRBV15 and J usage is TRBJ1-3, with D hard to call. The V end lost 0 bases, the J end lost 0 bases, and 6 bases lay between the germline ends. The CDR3 has 15 residues. The germline V gene has CDR1 LNHNV and CDR2 YYDKDF (reference sequence). The CDR3 DNA is TGTGCCACCAGCAGAGATCCGCTCTCTGGAAACACCATATATTTT. Protein: CATSRDPLSGNTIYF.

The chain combines TRBV27 with TRBJ2-3; D is unresolved. Between the trimmed V and J ends, which lost 5 bases and 1 base, there was a span of 7 bases. The CDR3 is 13 residues long. Germline V gene sequence: CDR1 MNHEY, CDR2 SMNVEV (reference sequence). The CDR3 DNA sequence: TGTGCCAGCAGTCCCTCCCGCACAGATACGCAGTATTTT. The encoded protein is CASSPSRTDTQYF.

The chain is built from TRBV9 and TRBJ1-1; possible D gene TRBD1, 6 bases. From germline, CDR1 is SGDLS and CDR2 YYNGEE. There are 15 residues in the CDR3. With 5 bases removed from V and 0 bases from J, the gap between germline ends came to 14 bases. CDR3 loop: CASRTGETLNTEAFF. CDR3 DNA: TGTGCCAGCAGGACAGGCGAAACTTTGAACACTGAAGCTTTCTTT. The variable domain in full, completed from reference TRBV9 and TRBJ1-1, reads DSGVTQTPKHLITATGQRVTLRCSPRSGDLSVYWYQQSLDQGLQFLIQYYNGEERAKGNILERFSAQQFPDLHSELNLSSLELGDSALYFCASRTGETLNTEAFFGQGTRLTVV.

This CDR3 is CASSLDRWLAADYNEQFF. The CDR3 nucleotides read TGTGCCAGCAGCTTAGATAGGTGGCTAGCGGCTGACTACAATGAGCAGTTCTTC. This sequence joins TRBV13 and TRBJ2-1, with 7 bases fitting TRBD2. J was trimmed by 3 bases and V by 1 base; bases with no gene match: 12. CDR1 is PRHDT and CDR2 is FYEKMQ in the germline V gene (reference sequence). This CDR3 spans 18 amino acids.

The gene calls are TRBV27 and TRBJ2-6; TRBD1 agrees at 8 bases. V was clipped by 5 bases and J by 4 bases; unmatched bases: 7. The CDR3 covers 16 residues. CDR1 MNHEY and CDR2 SMNVEV come from the germline V gene (reference sequence). The chain's CDR3 is CASSIRTGSGANVLTF. CDR3 DNA: TGTGCCAGCAGTATCCGGACAGGGTCCGGGGCCAACGTCCTGACTTTC.

The chain combines TRBV2 with TRBJ1-2; maybe TRBD1 (6 bases). This CDR3 has 15 residues. Germline lookup yields CDR1 SNHLY and CDR2 FYNNEI. V was clipped by 7 bases and J by 5 bases, with 20 bases between them. CDR3 DNA sequence: TGTGCCAGCACCGGAGGGGGGGCATGGGGTTATGGCTACACCTTC. This translates into CASTGGGAWGYGYTF. Full variable domain (missing parts from reference TRBV2 and TRBJ1-2): EPEVTQTPSHQVTQMGQEVILRCVPISNHLYFYWYRQILGQKVEFLVSFYNNEISEKSEIFDDQFSVERPDGSNFTLKIRSTKLEDSAMYFCASTGGGAWGYGYTFGSGTRLTVV.

The rearrangement uses TRBV28 and TRBJ1-2; 9 nucleotides agree with TRBD1. CDR3 length: 15 amino acids. Losses at the gene ends were 5 bases for V and 4 bases for J; bases not matched to a gene: 8. In germline, CDR1 is MDHEN, CDR2 SYDVKM. CDR3 sequence (DNA): TGTGCCAGCAGTACGAGCTGGGGACAGGGCTATGGCTACACCTTC. It codes for CASSTSWGQGYGYTF.

This clone was seen a handful of times. The chain combines TRBV27 with TRBJ2-7, with TRBD2 as a possible D gene (6 bases). Germline CDR1 is MNHEY and CDR2 is SMNVEV (reference sequence). The CDR3 loop spans 15 amino acids. V was shortened by 6 bases and J by 0 bases, with 15 bases between the two germline ends. The DNA for the CDR3 is TGTGCCAGCAGCCTGGGACTTCCTGCCTCCTACGAGCAGTACTTC. This encodes CASSLGLPASYEQYF.